This T cell receptor beta chain was sequenced during a study of beta chain features in type 1 diabetes listed by TCRdb under 2018. Broadly, across the study: Patients and healthy donors did not differ in mean age, gender distribution, total cell number or subset yield. A total of about 100,000,000 sorted cells were examined across all samples, and RNA yield correlated strongly with the number of cells per subset. In the study, recently diagnosed type 1 diabetes patients and matched healthy donors were compared on the TCRB repertoires of their sorted circulating CD4+ T cell subsets. Naive and central memory subsets were obtained from all 30 or so donors, but regulatory and stem cell-like memory subsets were isolated from only 8 patients and 8 healthy donors. Paper-wide results and their limitations: Because cDNA was sequenced instead of genomic DNA, highly expressing activated cells could be over-represented, though the groups showed no difference in activation or CD3 levels. Because the HLA sub-analyses included only small numbers of individuals, any influence of HLA type on TCRB rearrangement was left unresolved. Shorter templates might be favored by PCR, yet because patient and control samples were amplified and corrected together, any such skew would affect both groups equally. Type 1 diabetes patients showed a moderate but significant shortening of TCRB CDR3 length in all four CD4+ subsets. Naive, central memory and regulatory TCRB repertoires appeared to be more similar among patients than among healthy donors. At VDJ recombination sites, type 1 diabetes patients had fewer insertions and more deleted nucleotides, which implies abnormalities in thymic rearrangement.

The entire amount of isolated RNA was reverse transcribed using the High Capacity cDNA Reverse Transcription Kit, so the sequenced TCRB transcripts were expressed ones. Deep immunoSEQ sequencing was performed on naive, central memory and regulatory T cell samples, with an average of approximately 3.9 million total reads per sample. Sorted cells were lysed in RLT buffer, and RNA was extracted using DNase-treated RNeasy Micro or Mini kits according to cell number. To prevent cross-contamination, every cell subset was processed on its own, while patient and healthy donor samples were processed together. The immunoSEQ multiplex PCR was used to amplify TCRB sequences from cDNA, generating 87-bp fragments that spanned the CDR3 region. Sequencing of the amplicons was done on the Illumina HiSeq platform. For the original study's pipeline: Synthetic template baselines were used to correct PCR bias computationally, reads within Hamming distance 2 were collapsed together, and singletons that could not be merged were discarded. Reads were aligned to IMGT to assign V, D and J genes, CDR3 length, and insertions or deletions at six rearrangement sites. Clonotype counts were normalized to sorted cell number within each subset before computing true diversity and Gini coefficients with the tcR R package. The overlap coefficient, calculated on TCRB nucleotide sequences, was used to quantify repertoire sharing. TCRdb holds this immuneACCESS table with in-frame rearrangements only. Some clones are missing; in checked studies, unresolved V genes explain under half, and the rest has no known cause. The V and J calls and the clone size are those of that table, but D and trimming were determined from the DNA. The sample yields 40,000 to 45,000 clones; about 51% were counted once. Of the sample, less than 2.5% falls within the top ten clones.

Comments on this clone: There is no known antigen for this receptor. Base qualities were left out, and no much larger clone turns up one base away.

Each donor gave one peripheral blood draw, averaging about 120 mL, which was collected into heparinised tubes. Naive, central memory, regulatory and stem cell-like memory CD4+ T cells were sorted on a BD FACSAria II using a panel including CD45RO, CCR7, CD25, CD127, CD95 and CD27. All sorted populations exceeded 98% purity. PBMCs were separated immediately by Lymphoprep density gradient centrifugation and were stained directly, without being cultured. Samples were stained and sorted in pairs, with one healthy donor and one patient per experiment, so that batch effects were minimized. Ends trimmed: V by 2 bases, J by 3 bases; bases unmatched to a gene: 1. From a lookup of the germline V gene, CDR1 and CDR2 are MGHDK and SYGVNS. The CDR3, from cysteine to phenylalanine, totals 15 residues. The read is trimmed to its CDR3 DNA, 45 bases read in frame from base 1.

Sequences were obtained from Tregs from blood. Per the publication, the cell subset or site label means: regulatory CD4+ T cells. The sequence was collected from a woman in her late teens or twenties in good health. The V and J genes are TRBV25-1 and TRBJ2-3, and 11 bases in between align with TRBD1. The nucleotide sequence is TGTGCCAGCAGTGAAAGGGACAGGGGGACAGATACGCAGTATTTT. This codes for CASSERDRGTDTQYF.